The 32 T cell receptor beta chains reported below all come from one sample, sequenced in a study of regulatory T cells in long-lasting Graves disease. Arm-PCR of CDR3 regions with iRepertoire HTBI primers generated TCR beta libraries. TCRdb re-derived calls from the multiplex PCR reads in MiXCR, one entry per CDR3 protein. The repertoire includes 580,000 or so distinct CDR3 sequences, 15% to 20% of them detected once, and 12% sits in the top ten. Time point defined: newly diagnosed GD, antithyroid drugs for less than 3 months. Making the TCR library involved RNA that had been extracted from PBMCs. The data also belong to a second study, concerning T cells in Graves' hyperthyroidism and ophthalmopathy.

The material sequenced was peripheral blood mononuclear cells (PBMCs), taken at new diagnosis, from a patient treated with antithyroid drugs. Every receptor here comes from a man aged 18-30 years with Graves disease.

This clonotype was counted ten times or more. The chain employs TRBV27 and TRBJ1-2; D might be TRBD1 (6 bases). The CDR3 is 13 residues long. With 3 bases removed from V and 2 bases from J, the gap between germline ends came to 7 bases. Germline CDR1 is MNHEY and CDR2 is SMNVEV (reference sequence). This chain's CDR3 is CASSFQGNYGYTF. Written as DNA, the CDR3 is TGTGCCAGCAGTTTTCAGGGGAACTATGGCTACACCTTC.

The V call is TRBV10-3, the J call TRBJ2-1; D remains unclear. Germline CDR1 reads ENHRY; CDR2 reads SYGVKD. V was trimmed by 5 bases and J by 1 base, leaving 12 bases between them. The CDR3 sequence is 15 residues long. The CDR3 DNA reads as TGTGCCATCAGTCCCTCTTTGGGGTCCTACAATGAGCAGTTCTTC. It codes for CAISPSLGSYNEQFF.

This clonotype has just one count. A much larger clone is a single base away; this may be a read error. J is TRBJ2-3 and V is TRBV2, with D uncertain. The CDR3 length is 13 residues. Germline V gene lookup returns CDR1 SNHLY and CDR2 FYNNEI. This CDR3 reads CASSGPGGDAQYF. The CDR3 DNA reads as TGTGCCAGCAGTGGCCCCGGCGGAGATGCGCAGTATTTT.

DNA for the CDR3: TGTGCCAGCAGTTTAGTCCCCCCCAGGGAGGAGAGCACGATAGGGGGGCAAGAGACCCAGTACTTC. Protein sequence: CASSLVPPREESTIGGQETQYF. The chain combines TRBV27 with TRBJ2-5; D could derive from TRBD1 or TRBD2 (6 bases each). Germline V gives CDR1 MNHEY, CDR2 SMNVEV (reference sequence). Trimming took 2 bases from V and 2 from J, leaving 33 bases between them. There are 22 residues in the CDR3.

This clonotype was observed a handful of times. Germline and junction disagree at one end, which may indicate a read error. The chain recombines TRBV12-3 or TRBV12-4 with TRBJ2-6, with D tentatively TRBD1 (5 bases). This CDR3 region has 15 residues. The CDR3 loop reads CASSLRSPGADVLTF. CDR3 DNA sequence: TGTGCCAGCAGTTTGAGAAGCCCTGGGGCCGACGTCCTGACTTTC.

Many counts were recorded for this clonotype. The CDR3 coding sequence is TGCGCCAGCAGCAATCAGGGTAGGGCTGAAGCTTTCTTT. As protein: CASSNQGRAEAFF. The chain couples TRBV5-1 to TRBJ1-1; tentatively, D is TRBD1 (5 bases). The CDR3 runs to 13 residues. Per the germline V gene, CDR1 is SGHRS and CDR2 is YFSETQ. V was cut by 4 bases and J by 6 bases, with 13 bases left in between.

The chain combines TRBV4-1 with TRBJ2-7, with 8 positions matching TRBD2. The trim removed 0 bases at V and 6 bases at J, leaving 7 bases unmatched. Germline V CDR1 and CDR2: MGHRA, YSYEKL. This CDR3 contains 15 residues. For the CDR3, the DNA is TGCGCCAGCAGCCAAGAAATGGCGGGAGGTGGCGAGCAGTACTTC. Amino acids: CASSQEMAGGGEQYF.

This clonotype occurred many times. One junction end does not reproduce the germline sequence, and a read error may be involved. This chain connects TRBV6-2 or TRBV6-3 to TRBJ2-3; possibly TRBD1 or TRBD2 for D (5 bases each). This CDR3 spans 15 amino acids. CDR1 and CDR2 (germline): MNHEY, SVGEGT. The CDR3 DNA reads as TGTGCCAGCAGTGACTCGGGACCTATACCAGATACGCAGTATTTT. It translates to CASSDSGPIPDTQYF.

Ten or more counts support this clonotype. The V and J genes are TRBV28 and TRBJ1-1; unclear D gene. Germline V gives CDR1 MDHEN, CDR2 SYDVKM. Trimming removed 6 bases from V and 4 bases from J, with 6 bases in between. The CDR3 extends over 11 amino acids. The CDR3 bases are TGTGCCAGCAGCTTGATCACTGAAGCTTTCTTT. Protein: CASSLITEAFF.

The rearrangement links TRBV11-2 to TRBJ1-1, with no clear D. Between the trimmed V and J ends, which lost 4 bases and 0 bases, there was a span of 12 bases. The CDR3 sequence is 15 residues long. The germline gives CDR1 SGHAT, CDR2 FQNNGV. The CDR3: CASSYTDTLNTEAFF. The CDR3 DNA is TGTGCCAGCAGCTATACCGACACCCTGAACACTGAAGCTTTCTTT.

J is TRBJ2-2 and V is TRBV19; D remains unclear. The V gene lost 3 bases and the J gene lost 5 bases, with 13 bases spanning the gap. The CDR3 spans 15 residues. Germline V gene lookup returns CDR1 LNHDA and CDR2 SQIVND (reference sequence). DNA of the CDR3: TGTGCCAGTAGTATTCAGAAGGCGTGGACCGGGGAGCTGTTTTTT. Translated, it gives CASSIQKAWTGELFF.

This clonotype occurred a few times. This chain links TRBV5-5 with TRBJ2-7; 10 nucleotides align to TRBD2. The germline V gene has CDR1 SGHKS and CDR2 YYEKEE (reference sequence). The CDR3 is 14 amino acids. V trimming: 3 bases; J trimming: 5 bases; junction bases outside the gene matches: 5. CDR3 sequence: CASSWGLALHEQYF. The CDR3 DNA follows: TGTGCCAGCAGCTGGGGACTAGCGCTCCACGAGCAGTACTTC.

A few counts support this clonotype. This sequence joins TRBV29-1 and TRBJ2-1, with a weak D call TRBD2 (6 bases). This CDR3 is 10 amino acids long. V gave up 4 bases and J gave up 10 bases, with 8 bases separating them. The germline V gene has CDR1 SQVTM and CDR2 ANQGSEA. This chain's CDR3 is CSVGGREQFF. The CDR3 nucleotides read TGCAGCGTTGGAGGGAGGGAGCAGTTCTTC.

The CDR3 coding sequence is TGTGCCAGCAGTCCTGGACTAGAGGGAGCCACTGAGCAGTTCTTC. Translated: CASSPGLEGATEQFF. The chain has TRBV12-3 or TRBV12-4 and TRBJ2-1; 7 positions agree with TRBD2. The CDR3 spans 15 residues. V gave up 5 bases and J gave up 9 bases; unmatched junction bases: 13.

The CDR3: CASRGQSGDQYF. As DNA, the CDR3 is TGTGCCAGCAGAGGACAGAGCGGTGACCAGTACTTC. This chain uses TRBV2 with TRBJ2-5; D is possibly TRBD1 (6 bases). V gave up 6 bases and J gave up 10 bases, with 15 bases separating them. This CDR3 has 12 residues. The germline V gene encodes CDR1 SNHLY and CDR2 FYNNEI.

The chain recombines TRBV9 with TRBJ2-5; the match to TRBD2 covers 12 bases. CDR3 length: 17 amino acids. Trimming at V came to 2 bases and at J to 5 bases, leaving 10 bases not matched to a gene. Germline-derived CDR1 and CDR2 are SGDLS and YYNGEE. The CDR3 loop is CASSVDLAGGPGETQYF. CDR3 DNA sequence: TGTGCCAGCAGCGTCGATCTAGCGGGAGGGCCTGGGGAGACCCAGTACTTC. The variable domain in full, with the rest retrieved from reference TRBV9 and TRBJ2-5, is DSGVTQTPKHLITATGQRVTLRCSPRSGDLSVYWYQQSLDQGLQFLIQYYNGEERAKGNILERFSAQQFPDLHSELNLSSLELGDSALYFCASSVDLAGGPGETQYFGPGTRLLVL.

In this sample, this clonotype turned up many times. V and J are TRBV6-5 and TRBJ1-4, with TRBD1 as a possible D gene (6 bases). The CDR3 covers 15 residues. The V end was cut by 0 bases, the J end by 7 bases, with 12 bases between. In germline, CDR1 is MNHEY, CDR2 SVGAGI. Here the CDR3 reads CASSYSIRGAEKLFF. The CDR3 nucleotides are TGTGCCAGCAGTTACTCGATCAGGGGAGCTGAAAAACTGTTTTTT.

This clonotype was picked up many times. The J gene is TRBJ2-1, the V gene TRBV7-9, with D possibly TRBD2 on 5 matching bases. The V end was cut by 2 bases, the J end by 0 bases, with 17 bases between. The length of the CDR3 is 18 residues. CDR1 is SEHNR, CDR2 FQNEAQ, per germline (reference sequence). The CDR3 is CASSLTILSGDSYNEQFF. The CDR3 region has the DNA TGTGCCAGCAGCTTAACGATTCTAAGCGGAGACTCCTACAATGAGCAGTTCTTC.

This rearrangement joins TRBV5-5 to TRBJ2-7; D may correspond to TRBD1 or TRBD2 (5 bases each). The V gene's germline CDR1 is SGHKS and CDR2 YYEKEE (reference sequence). The V end lost 3 bases, the J end lost 6 bases, and 10 bases lay between the germline ends. This CDR3 contains 12 residues. The CDR3 coding sequence is TGTGCCAGCAGCTCAGGGACGCTCGAGCAGTACTTC. Translating gives CASSSGTLEQYF. The full variable domain, with the rest looked up from reference TRBV5-5 and TRBJ2-7, is DAGVTQSPTHLIKTRGQQVTLRCSPISGHKSVSWYQQVLGQGPQFIFQYYEKEERGRGNFPDRFSARQFPNYSSELNVNALLLGDSALYLCASSSGTLEQYFGPGTRLTVT.

This chain links TRBV19 with TRBJ1-5; D ambiguous. The germline V gene has CDR1 LNHDA and CDR2 SQIVND (reference sequence). The CDR3 has 13 amino acids. V was shortened by 1 base and J by 5 bases, with 6 bases between the two germline ends. The chain's CDR3 is CASSIGQDQPQHF. DNA of the CDR3: TGTGCCAGTAGTATAGGTCAGGATCAGCCCCAGCATTTT. The variable domain in full, completed from reference TRBV19 and TRBJ1-5, reads DGGITQSPKYLFRKEGQNVTLSCEQNLNHDAMYWYRQDPGQGLRLIYYSQIVNDFQKGDIAEGYSVSREKKESFPLTVTSAQKNPTAFYLCASSIGQDQPQHFGDGTRLSIL.

V and J are TRBV5-1 and TRBJ1-6; possible D gene TRBD1, 6 bases. The CDR3 has 16 residues. Germline V gene sequence: CDR1 SGHRS, CDR2 YFSETQ. Trimming pared 1 base from V and 9 bases from J, leaving 17 bases between. DNA of the CDR3: TGCGCCAGCAGCTTGACCTCAGGACAGACAATTTCACCCCTCCACTTT. This gives the protein CASSLTSGQTISPLHF.

This clonotype was observed many times. The chain carries TRBV29-1 and TRBJ2-3, with a weak D call TRBD2 (7 bases). The CDR3 length is 13 residues. CDR1 and CDR2 (germline): SQVTM, ANQGSEA. V was cut by 6 bases and J by 4 bases, with 14 bases left in between. The CDR3: CSVEGGIADTQYF. The CDR3 nucleotides are TGCAGCGTCGAGGGGGGGATCGCAGATACGCAGTATTTT.

This clonotype was recorded many times. This chain links TRBV29-1 with TRBJ2-7; tentative D call: TRBD2 (6 bases). Germline loops: CDR1 SQVTM, CDR2 ANQGSEA. V was cut by 6 bases and J by 7 bases, with 13 bases left in between. CDR3 length: 11 residues. CDR3 sequence: CSVKLAGEQYF. In nucleotides, the CDR3 is TGCAGCGTCAAACTAGCTGGGGAGCAGTACTTC.

At least ten counts were recorded for this clonotype. This chain uses TRBV12-3 or TRBV12-4 with TRBJ2-7; 7 nucleotides match TRBD1. J lost 2 bases, V lost 5 bases, and 6 bases had no gene match. The CDR3 sequence is 14 residues long. The CDR3 bases are TGTGCCAGCAGTCCCCCGGACAGGCCCTACGAGCAGTACTTC. Translation: CASSPPDRPYEQYF.

The chain carries TRBV27 and TRBJ1-1; maybe TRBD1 (6 bases). CDR1 is MNHEY and CDR2 is SMNVEV in the germline V gene (reference sequence). Trimming removed 4 bases from V and 6 bases from J, with 18 bases in between. There are 15 residues in the CDR3. CDR3 sequence reads: CASSYLQGFSSEAFF. CDR3 DNA sequence: TGTGCCAGCAGTTATCTACAGGGTTTCAGTTCTGAAGCTTTCTTT.

This clonotype was observed a few times. The rearrangement joins TRBV5-6 to TRBJ1-1; tentatively, D is TRBD1 (5 bases). The CDR3 consists of 14 residues. Trimming shortened V by 6 bases and J by 1 base, and 13 bases separated the two germline ends. The V gene's germline CDR1 is SGHDT and CDR2 YYEEEE. CDR3 DNA sequence: TGTGCCAGCAACCTTGGGGCAGGGAACACTGAAGCTTTCTTT. It codes for CASNLGAGNTEAFF.

In this sample, this clonotype turned up many times. The DNA of the CDR3 is TGTGCCAGCAGCCATGAATTGTACCAAGAGACCCAGTACTTC. It specifies CASSHELYQETQYF. V gene TRBV14 combines with J gene TRBJ2-5; D unclear. Trimming removed 3 bases from V and 0 bases from J, with 8 bases in between. The CDR3 is 14 residues long. Germline assignment: CDR1 SGHDN and CDR2 FVKESK.

This clonotype was counted at least ten times. The genes are TRBV27 and TRBJ2-7; perhaps D is TRBD1 or TRBD2 (5 bases each). CDR3 length equals 13 residues. The V end lost 3 bases, the J end lost 5 bases, and 11 bases lay between the germline ends. Germline V lookup: CDR1 MNHEY, CDR2 SMNVEV (reference sequence). The CDR3 spells CASSLIGTHEQYF. The CDR3 DNA reads TGTGCCAGCAGTTTGATCGGGACCCACGAGCAGTACTTC.

This clonotype was found many times. The genes are TRBV6-1 and TRBJ2-7; D remains unclear. Germline V gene sequence: CDR1 MNHNS, CDR2 SASEGT. Trimming took off 7 bases at V and 0 bases at J, with 13 bases between the two ends. CDR3 length: 14 residues. The CDR3 DNA follows: TGTGCCAGCAAGCCAGGTCTGAGCTCCTACGAGCAGTACTTC. Its protein product is CASKPGLSSYEQYF.

The chain carries TRBV10-3 and TRBJ1-3, with TRBD1 matching over 7 bases. V shed 4 bases, J shed 0 bases, and the junction held 0 bases outside the gene matches. Germline V gene lookup returns CDR1 ENHRY and CDR2 SYGVKD. The CDR3 spans 14 residues. The CDR3 region has the DNA TGTGCCATCAGTGGGACAGGCTCTGGAAACACCATATATTTT. It translates to CAISGTGSGNTIYF.

At least ten counts were recorded for this clonotype. This chain connects TRBV28 to TRBJ1-2, with TRBD1 as a possible D gene (6 bases). Germline V CDR1 and CDR2: MDHEN, SYDVKM. The ends were cut back, 1 base at V and 4 bases at J, with 19 bases in the middle. The CDR3 totals 17 residues. The CDR3 reads CASSLYPSGGSSYGYTF. The CDR3 region has the DNA TGTGCCAGCAGTTTATACCCTAGTGGGGGCTCCTCCTATGGCTACACCTTC.

Ten or more counts support this clonotype. The chain employs TRBV27 and TRBJ2-6; D is unclear. This CDR3 is 15 amino acids long. Deletions cut 5 bases from V and 1 base from J, with 9 bases between. Germline assignment: CDR1 MNHEY and CDR2 SMNVEV (reference sequence). This CDR3 reads CASSPGYSGANVLTF. The CDR3, as DNA: TGTGCCAGCAGTCCCGGATATTCTGGGGCCAACGTCCTGACTTTC. The full variable domain, with the rest looked up from reference TRBV27 and TRBJ2-6, is EAQVTQNPRYLITVTGKKLTVTCSQNMNHEYMSWYRQDPGLGLRQIYYSMNVEVTDKGDVPEGYKVSRKEKRNFPLILESPSPNQTSLYFCASSPGYSGANVLTFGAGSRLTVL.